This T cell receptor (beta chain) was identified in a study of blood T cells in healthy people across ages. Regarding the study as a whole: Getting older went along with TCR beta diversity per million T cells dropping roughly linearly.

Total RNA was extracted at no less than 5 micrograms per sample. The junction had 5 bases not matched to a gene; V was cut back by 1 base and J by 8 bases. From germline, CDR1 is SGHTA and CDR2 FQGTGA. This CDR3 comprises 14 residues. Concerning this clonotype: Its specificity is not known.

Primers used in a second PCR of about 6 to 11 cycles were a sample-barcoded 5' primer and a J-beta primer mix. TCRdb recomputed calls from the 5' RACE reads with MiXCR, one row per CDR3 protein. The repertoire has about 720,000 distinct CDR3 sequences, 25% of them found once; the top ten carry under 4%. The same specimen was also included in a second study, on T cells of mothers and their children. That paper states: Donation came from three healthy Caucasian mothers together with their six children.

The TCR originated in a boy between 10 and 17 years old in good health. Sequenced: blood. The rearrangement joins TRBV7-3 to TRBJ2-1; 7 nucleotides align to TRBD2. The CDR3: CASSLMGGVDEQFF. CDR3 DNA sequence: TGTGCCAGCAGCTTAATGGGAGGGGTGGATGAGCAGTTCTTC.